A selection of T cell receptor beta chains follows, all from one sample in a study of blood T cell repertoires in COVID-19. Using immunoSEQ multiplex PCR, the repertoire was profiled, and TCRdb retains in-frame clones only, with some absent. The table shows more than 100,000 clones, with 88% occurring only once. Sequenced input: peripheral blood. The receptors here all came from a woman between 45 and 60 years old with active or convalescent COVID-19. The CDR3 runs from the conserved cysteine through the conserved F or W. Fields, in order: clone size, V gene, CDR3 protein. Clone size, where shown, is once, few, many, or a class for clones that have expanded.

abundance: once; v_gene: TRBV12-3/TRBV12-4; CDR3aa: CASSLLTGELFF
abundance: NA; v_gene: TRBV3-1/TRBV3-2; CDR3aa: CASSQGLAGDGYEQYF
abundance: NA; v_gene: TRBV2; CDR3aa: CASSVSLNPGTDQETQYF
abundance: once; v_gene: TRBV27; CDR3aa: CASSLFGSGDLDTQYF
abundance: NA; v_gene: TRBV5-1; CDR3aa: CASRTSGRDTDTQYF
abundance: NA; v_gene: TRBV9; CDR3aa: CASSVKGGSYVSYNEQFF
abundance: NA; v_gene: TRBV19; CDR3aa: CASSIGGTGANVLTF
abundance: NA; v_gene: TRBV19; CDR3aa: CASSRRTGSSTDTQYF
abundance: NA; v_gene: TRBV29-1; CDR3aa: CSVDGPGGTYEQYF
abundance: NA; v_gene: TRBV3-1/TRBV3-2; CDR3aa: CASSLRGSTYEQYF
abundance: NA; v_gene: TRBV15; CDR3aa: CATSREYRGREKLFF
abundance: NA; v_gene: TRBV11-2; CDR3aa: CASSLYSGNIEYEQYF
abundance: few; v_gene: TRBV18; CDR3aa: CASSPTQGIGGYTF
abundance: NA; v_gene: TRBV28; CDR3aa: CASSKRGPSNQPQHF
abundance: NA; v_gene: TRBV4-3; CDR3aa: CASSPDRAQPQHF
abundance: NA; v_gene: TRBV9; CDR3aa: CASSPRGTGGSEQYF
abundance: NA; v_gene: TRBV30; CDR3aa: CAWSETPTGIAYEQYF
abundance: NA; v_gene: TRBV18; CDR3aa: CASSPPLRATDTQYF